Given below is one TCR beta chain in context. This specimen comes from a study of CD8 T cells in Susac syndrome. An amount of RNA that ranged from 0.5 to 1 ug was reverse transcribed with random hexamers. Each CDR3 protein is one row after TCRdb ran MiXCR on the immunoSEQ multiplex PCR reads. This sample has about 190,000 distinct CDR3 sequences, with 85% to 95% found just once. Sequencing of TCR beta was performed on blood CD8+ T cells and on blood CD4+ T cells. The patients with Susac syndrome were individuals who fulfilled the recently defined diagnostic criteria for disease that was either definite or probable. This clonotype was obtained from a human donor with Susac syndrome. Sample: CD8+ T cells from PBMCs.

The CDR3 sequence is CASSSRDRRYEQYF. CDR3 DNA sequence: TGTGCCAGCAGCTCCCGGGACAGGCGGTACGAGCAGTACTTC. This rearrangement joins TRBV7-2 to TRBJ2-7, with TRBD1 identical over 8 bases. The germline CDR1 and CDR2 sequences are SGHTA and FQGNSA. The junction had 6 bases not matched to a gene; V was cut back by 4 bases and J by 4 bases. The CDR3 covers 14 residues.